These T cell receptor beta chains were read from a single sample in a study of memory CD4+ T cells and cytomegalovirus serostatus. Clones were sequenced by immunoSEQ multiplex PCR, and TCRdb holds only the in-frame ones, with some missing. The repertoire has around 50,000 clones, roughly four fifths of them found once; the top ten carry 0.9% to 1.5%. The sequenced sample consisted of memory CD4+ T cells from blood. The source of these receptors is an adult in good health and CMV-seropositive. Both conserved end residues are part of each CDR3. D genes are given only for firm matches. The size entry is marked missing in some rows and otherwise reads once, few, many or a size class.

clone_size,j_call,v_call,d_call,cdr3_aa,cdr3_nt
NA,TRBJ1-1,TRBV7-2,NA,CASSYKGGNTEAFF,TGTGCCAGCAGTTATAAGGGGGGGAACACTGAAGCTTTCTTT
once,TRBJ2-7,TRBV5-1,TRBD1,CASRRQGASYEQYF,TGCGCCAGCAGAAGGCAGGGGGCTAGCTACGAGCAGTACTTC
NA,TRBJ2-5,TRBV21-1,NA,CASSGCGTSYQETQYF,TGTGCCAGCAGCGGCTGCGGGACATCTTACCAAGAGACCCAGTACTTC
NA,TRBJ1-2,TRBV12-5,NA,CASKEETNYGYTF,TGTGCTAGTAAGGAGGAAACGAACTATGGCTACACCTTC
NA,TRBJ1-4,TRBV10-3,NA,CAISVLGGEKLFF,TGTGCCATCAGTGTCTTAGGAGGAGAAAAACTGTTTTTT
NA,TRBJ2-5,TRBV19,NA,CASSMDSEGETQYF,TGTGCCAGTAGTATGGACAGCGAGGGGGAGACCCAGTACTTC
once,TRBJ2-2,TRBV19,NA,CASSIGENTGELFF,TGTGCCAGTAGTATTGGGGAGAACACCGGGGAGCTGTTTTTT
NA,TRBJ2-5,TRBV25-1,TRBD2,CASSEALAGRRETQYF,TGTGCCAGCAGTGAGGCTCTAGCGGGGCGCCGCGAGACCCAGTACTTC
NA,TRBJ1-5,TRBV4-1,NA,CASSQDRGSNQPQHF,TGCGCCAGCAGCCAAGATCGAGGCAGCAATCAGCCCCAGCATTTT
NA,TRBJ1-4,TRBV4-2,NA,CASSHETRYDATNEKLFF,TGTGCCAGCAGCCACGAAACTAGATATGACGCAACTAATGAAAAACTGTTTTTT
NA,TRBJ1-1,TRBV19,NA,CASKVFMGNTEAFF,TGTGCCAGTAAGGTCTTTATGGGGAACACTGAAGCTTTCTTT
NA,TRBJ1-3,TRBV7-2,TRBD1,CASSWRQGAGNTIYF,TGTGCCAGCAGCTGGCGACAGGGGGCTGGAAACACCATATATTTT
NA,TRBJ2-2,TRBV5-4,NA,CASSFLEEGTGELFF,TGTGCCAGCAGCTTTTTGGAAGAGGGCACCGGGGAGCTGTTTTTT
NA,TRBJ2-1,TRBV10-3,TRBD2,CAIMASGGGEGEQFF,TGTGCCATCATGGCTAGCGGGGGGGGAGAGGGTGAGCAGTTCTTC
NA,TRBJ2-3,TRBV20-1,NA,CSALGSSTQYF,TGCAGTGCTCTGGGATCGTCTACGCAGTATTTT
medium-sized,TRBJ1-6,TRBV10-3,NA,CAISESPGKRNSPLHF,TGTGCCATCAGTGAGTCTCCAGGGAAGCGAAATTCACCCCTCCACTTT
few,TRBJ2-7,TRBV2,NA,CASTVWGEQYF,TGTGCCAGTACTGTATGGGGCGAGCAGTACTTC
NA,TRBJ2-7,TRBV19,NA,CASSTRLGDSYEQYF,TGTGCCAGTAGTACCCGCCTAGGTGACTCCTACGAGCAGTACTTC
NA,TRBJ2-7,TRBV5-1,NA,CASSLGFRVDEQYF,TGCGCCAGCAGCTTGGGCTTCCGAGTCGACGAGCAGTACTTC
NA,TRBJ2-6,TRBV19,NA,CASIDTTSGANVLTF,TGTGCCAGTATCGACACCACCTCTGGGGCCAACGTCCTGACTTTC
NA,TRBJ1-3,TRBV10-3,NA,CAIELLRVSGNTIYF,TGTGCCATCGAACTTCTTCGCGTCTCTGGAAACACCATATATTTT
few,TRBJ2-3,TRBV5-8,TRBD1,CASSSETGTGWADTQYF,TGTGCCAGCAGCTCGGAGACCGGGACAGGGTGGGCAGATACGCAGTATTTT
NA,TRBJ1-5,TRBV4-1,NA,CASSRGADQPQHF,TGCGCCAGCAGCCGGGGGGCCGATCAGCCCCAGCATTTT
few,TRBJ1-6,TRBV7-9,NA,CASSLYRRDTDSYNSPLHF,TGTGCCAGCAGCCTATACCGTAGGGACACGGACTCCTATAATTCACCCCTCCACTTT
NA,TRBJ2-5,TRBV7-2,NA,CASSLGGAMSETQYF,TGTGCCAGCAGCTTAGGGGGGGCAATGTCGGAGACCCAGTACTTC
once,TRBJ2-2,TRBV7-7,NA,CASSPLAGADTGELFF,TGTGCTAGCAGCCCGCTTGCAGGGGCGGACACCGGGGAGCTGTTTTTT
once,TRBJ2-5,TRBV5-4,TRBD1,CASSVGQKETQYF,TGTGCCAGCAGCGTGGGACAGAAAGAGACCCAGTACTTC
NA,TRBJ1-5,TRBV11-2,NA,CASSLGVGQPQHF,TGTGCCAGCAGCTTAGGAGTCGGTCAGCCCCAGCATTTT
NA,TRBJ2-5,TRBV6-5,TRBD1,CASSYSGGSQETQYF,TGTGCCAGCAGTTACTCAGGGGGCTCCCAAGAGACCCAGTACTTC
NA,TRBJ2-2,TRBV9,NA,CASSPTEGITGELFF,TGTGCCAGCAGCCCCACGGAGGGCATCACCGGGGAGCTGTTTTTT
NA,TRBJ2-7,TRBV6-1,NA,CASSGAWQTYEQYF,TGTGCCAGCAGTGGAGCTTGGCAGACCTACGAGCAGTACTTC
NA,TRBJ2-3,TRBV6-4,NA,CASSDPGSTDTQYF,TGTGCCAGCAGTGACCCGGGGAGCACAGATACGCAGTATTTT
NA,TRBJ1-6,TRBV5-1,NA,CASSLFGGHNSPLHF,TGCGCCAGCAGCTTGTTTGGAGGGCATAATTCACCCCTCCACTTT
NA,TRBJ1-1,TRBV2,NA,CASTGGVSDTEAFF,TGTGCCAGCACTGGAGGGGTTTCGGACACTGAAGCTTTCTTT
NA,TRBJ2-7,TRBV19,NA,CASSIGGQFYEQYF,TGTGCCAGTAGTATAGGAGGACAGTTCTACGAGCAGTACTTC
NA,TRBJ1-6,TRBV7-2,NA,CASRPDRWGSSYNSPLHF,TGTGCCAGCAGACCGGACAGATGGGGAAGCTCCTATAATTCACCCCTCCACTTT
NA,TRBJ1-5,TRBV28,NA,CASSRGGRHQPQHF,TGTGCCAGCAGCCGCGGGGGCCGGCATCAGCCCCAGCATTTT
NA,TRBJ1-1,TRBV6-1,NA,CASSEGGGLRRTEAFF,TGTGCCAGCAGTGAAGGCGGGGGGCTAAGACGGACTGAAGCTTTCTTT
NA,TRBJ1-1,TRBV10-3,TRBD1,CAVSQTGDGVTEAFF,TGTGCCGTCAGTCAAACAGGGGACGGGGTCACTGAAGCTTTCTTT
NA,TRBJ2-3,TRBV6-1,NA,CASRALSGDTQYF,TGTGCCAGCAGGGCTTTAAGCGGAGATACGCAGTATTTT
NA,TRBJ1-4,TRBV19,NA,CASRSAVANEKLFF,TGTGCCAGTAGGTCGGCGGTTGCTAATGAAAAACTGTTTTTT
few,TRBJ1-4,TRBV10-1,NA,CASSRVLNEKLFF,TGCGCCAGCTCGAGGGTTCTTAATGAAAAACTGTTTTTT
NA,TRBJ1-2,TRBV7-2,TRBD1,CASSLGRTGGSYGYTF,TGTGCCAGCAGCTTAGGTCGGACAGGGGGTAGCTATGGCTACACCTTC
NA,TRBJ1-1,TRBV4-1,NA,CASSRTQARMNTEAFF,TGCGCCAGCAGCCGCACACAGGCTAGGATGAACACTGAAGCTTTCTTT
NA,TRBJ2-2,TRBV7-3,NA,CASSLGGAATGELFF,TGTGCCAGCAGCTTAGGGGGGGCCGCCACCGGGGAGCTGTTTTTT
NA,TRBJ2-5,TRBV7-6,NA,CASSRVRGAETQYF,TGTGCCAGCAGCCGTGTCAGGGGGGCAGAGACCCAGTACTTC
NA,TRBJ1-6,TRBV7-8,NA,CASSLIRDNSPLHF,TGTGCCAGCAGCTTAATCCGTGATAATTCACCCCTCCACTTT
NA,TRBJ2-7,TRBV6-5,TRBD2,CASRGTSDYEQYF,TGTGCCAGTCGCGGGACTAGCGACTACGAGCAGTACTTC
NA,TRBJ2-1,TRBV7-3,NA,CASSASSYNEQFF,TGTGCCAGCAGCGCTTCCTCCTACAATGAGCAGTTCTTC
NA,TRBJ2-2,TRBV13,TRBD2,CASSLGLAGAANTGELFF,TGTGCCAGCAGCTTAGGACTAGCGGGGGCCGCGAACACCGGGGAGCTGTTTTTT
NA,TRBJ2-7,TRBV15,NA,CATSVDRSYEQYF,TGTGCCACCAGCGTAGACAGGTCCTACGAGCAGTACTTC
NA,TRBJ2-2,TRBV19,NA,CASMPFRGPTSGELFF,TGTGCCAGTATGCCCTTCAGGGGTCCAACTTCCGGGGAGCTGTTTTTT